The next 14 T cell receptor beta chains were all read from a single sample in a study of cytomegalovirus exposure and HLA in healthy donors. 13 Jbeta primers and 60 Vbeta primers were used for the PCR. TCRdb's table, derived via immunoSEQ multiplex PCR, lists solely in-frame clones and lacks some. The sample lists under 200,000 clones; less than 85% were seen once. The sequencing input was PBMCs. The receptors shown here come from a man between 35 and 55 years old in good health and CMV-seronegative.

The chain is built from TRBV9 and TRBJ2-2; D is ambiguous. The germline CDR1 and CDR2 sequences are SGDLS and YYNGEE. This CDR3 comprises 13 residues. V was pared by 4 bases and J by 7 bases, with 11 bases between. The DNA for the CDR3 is TGTGCCAGCAGCTCCCGACTGGACGGGGAGCTGTTTTTT. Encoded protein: CASSSRLDGELFF. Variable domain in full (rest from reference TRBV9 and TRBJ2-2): DSGVTQTPKHLITATGQRVTLRCSPRSGDLSVYWYQQSLDQGLQFLIQYYNGEERAKGNILERFSAQQFPDLHSELNLSSLELGDSALYFCASSSRLDGELFFGEGSRLTVL.

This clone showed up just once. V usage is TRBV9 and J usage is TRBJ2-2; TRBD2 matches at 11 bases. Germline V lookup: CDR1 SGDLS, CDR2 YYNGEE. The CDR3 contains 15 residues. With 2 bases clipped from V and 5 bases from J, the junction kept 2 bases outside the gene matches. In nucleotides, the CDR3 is TGTGCCAGCAGCGTGAGACTAGCGGGAACCGGGGAGCTGTTTTTT. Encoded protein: CASSVRLAGTGELFF.

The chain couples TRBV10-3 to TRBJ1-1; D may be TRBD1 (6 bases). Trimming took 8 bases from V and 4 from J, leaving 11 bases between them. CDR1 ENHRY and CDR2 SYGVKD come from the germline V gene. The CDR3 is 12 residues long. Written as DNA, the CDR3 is TGTGCCATCGGGAGGGGGTCCACTGAAGCTTTCTTT. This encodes CAIGRGSTEAFF.

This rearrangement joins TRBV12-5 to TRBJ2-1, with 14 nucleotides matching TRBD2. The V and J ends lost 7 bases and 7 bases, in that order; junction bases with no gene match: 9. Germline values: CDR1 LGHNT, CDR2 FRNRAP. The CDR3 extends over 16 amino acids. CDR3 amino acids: CASALTSGGAGNEQFF. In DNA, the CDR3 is TGTGCTAGTGCCCTGACTAGCGGGGGGGCCGGGAATGAGCAGTTCTTC.

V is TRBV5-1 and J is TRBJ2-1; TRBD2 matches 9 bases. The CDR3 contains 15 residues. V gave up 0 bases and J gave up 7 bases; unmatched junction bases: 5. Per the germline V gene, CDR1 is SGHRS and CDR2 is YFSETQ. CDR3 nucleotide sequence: TGCGCCAGCAGCTTGGCCCTAGCGGGGTTGAATGAGCAGTTCTTC. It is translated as CASSLALAGLNEQFF.

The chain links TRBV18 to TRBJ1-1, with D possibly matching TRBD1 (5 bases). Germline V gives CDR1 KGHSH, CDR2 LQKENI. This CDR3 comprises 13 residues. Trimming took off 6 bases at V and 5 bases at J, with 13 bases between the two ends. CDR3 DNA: TGTGCCAGCTCCCCGGGGGGGGTTACTGAAGCTTTCTTT. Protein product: CASSPGGVTEAFF.

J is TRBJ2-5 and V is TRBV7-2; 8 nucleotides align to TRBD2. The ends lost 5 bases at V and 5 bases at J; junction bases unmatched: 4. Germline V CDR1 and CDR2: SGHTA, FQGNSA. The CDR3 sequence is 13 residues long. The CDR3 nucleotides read TGTGCCAGCAGCGGGACTAGGTGGGAGACCCAGTACTTC. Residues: CASSGTRWETQYF.

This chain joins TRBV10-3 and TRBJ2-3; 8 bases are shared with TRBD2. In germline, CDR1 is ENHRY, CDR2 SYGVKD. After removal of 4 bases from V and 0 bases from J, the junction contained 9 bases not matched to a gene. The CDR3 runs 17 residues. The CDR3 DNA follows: TGTGCCATCAGTGCCTTCACTAGCGGCCCTAGCACAGATACGCAGTATTTT. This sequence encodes CAISAFTSGPSTDTQYF.

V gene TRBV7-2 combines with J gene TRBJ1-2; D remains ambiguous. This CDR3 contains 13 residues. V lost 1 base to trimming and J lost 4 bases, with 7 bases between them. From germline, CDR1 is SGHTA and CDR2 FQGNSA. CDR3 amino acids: CASSLDSLYGYTF. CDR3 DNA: TGTGCCAGCAGCTTAGACAGCCTCTATGGCTACACCTTC.

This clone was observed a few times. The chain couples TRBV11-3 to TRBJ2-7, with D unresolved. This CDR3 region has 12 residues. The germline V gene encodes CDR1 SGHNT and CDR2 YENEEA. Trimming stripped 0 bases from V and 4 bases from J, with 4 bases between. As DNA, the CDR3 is TGTGCCAGCAGCTTAGACTATTACGAGCAGTACTTC. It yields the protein CASSLDYYEQYF. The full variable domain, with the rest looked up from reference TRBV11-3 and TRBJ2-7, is EAGVVQSPRYKIIEKKQPVAFWCNPISGHNTLYWYLQNLGQGPELLIRYENEEAVDDSQLPKDRFSAERLKGVDSTLKIQPAELGDSAVYLCASSLDYYEQYFGPGTRLTVT.

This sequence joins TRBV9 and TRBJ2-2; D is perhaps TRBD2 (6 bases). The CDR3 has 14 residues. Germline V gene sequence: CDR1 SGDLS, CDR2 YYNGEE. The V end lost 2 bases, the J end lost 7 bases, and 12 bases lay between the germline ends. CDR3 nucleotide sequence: TGTGCCAGCAGCGTGGAGGGGCGCGTCGGGGAGCTGTTTTTT. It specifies CASSVEGRVGELFF. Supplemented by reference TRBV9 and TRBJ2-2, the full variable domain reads DSGVTQTPKHLITATGQRVTLRCSPRSGDLSVYWYQQSLDQGLQFLIQYYNGEERAKGNILERFSAQQFPDLHSELNLSSLELGDSALYFCASSVEGRVGELFFGEGSRLTVL.

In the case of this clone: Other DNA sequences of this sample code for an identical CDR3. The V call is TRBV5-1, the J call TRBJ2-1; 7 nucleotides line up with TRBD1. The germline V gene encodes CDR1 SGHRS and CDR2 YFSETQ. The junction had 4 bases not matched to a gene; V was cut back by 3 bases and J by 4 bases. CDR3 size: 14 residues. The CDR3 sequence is CASSSGQLYNEQFF. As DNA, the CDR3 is TGCGCCAGCAGCTCGGGACAGTTATACAATGAGCAGTTCTTC.

CDR3 amino acids: CASSTGGIAGGREQFF. The DNA for the CDR3 is TGTGCCAGCAGCACCGGTGGAATAGCGGGGGGTCGGGAGCAGTTCTTC. This sequence joins TRBV7-9 and TRBJ2-1; 10 bases are a match to TRBD2. The CDR3 sequence is 16 residues long. J gave up 10 bases and V 5 bases, and 14 bases lay outside the gene matches. CDR1 and CDR2 from the germline V gene are SEHNR and FQNEAQ (reference sequence). The complete variable domain, with remaining parts taken from reference TRBV7-9 and TRBJ2-1, reads DTGVSQNPRHKITKRGQNVTFRCDPISEHNRLYWYRQTLGQGPEFLTYFQNEAQLEKSRLLSDRFSAERPKGSFSTLEIQRTEQGDSAMYLCASSTGGIAGGREQFFGPGTRLTVL.

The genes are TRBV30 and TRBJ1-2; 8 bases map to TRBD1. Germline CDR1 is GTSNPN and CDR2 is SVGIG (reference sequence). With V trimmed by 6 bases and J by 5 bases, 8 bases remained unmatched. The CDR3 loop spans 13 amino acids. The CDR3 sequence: CACYRGVHYGYTF. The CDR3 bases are TGTGCCTGTTACAGGGGGGTGCATTATGGCTACACCTTC.